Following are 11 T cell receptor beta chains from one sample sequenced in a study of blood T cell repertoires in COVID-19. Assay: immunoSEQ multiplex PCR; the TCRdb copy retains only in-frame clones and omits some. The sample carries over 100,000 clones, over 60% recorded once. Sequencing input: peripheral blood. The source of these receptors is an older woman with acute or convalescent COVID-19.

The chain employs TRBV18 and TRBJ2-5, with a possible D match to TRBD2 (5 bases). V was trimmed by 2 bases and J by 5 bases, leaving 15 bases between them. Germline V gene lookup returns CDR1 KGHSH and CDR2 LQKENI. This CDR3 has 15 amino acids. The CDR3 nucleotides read TGTGCCAGCTCACCATGGTTCGGGGAGTTGGAGACCCAGTACTTC. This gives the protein CASSPWFGELETQYF.

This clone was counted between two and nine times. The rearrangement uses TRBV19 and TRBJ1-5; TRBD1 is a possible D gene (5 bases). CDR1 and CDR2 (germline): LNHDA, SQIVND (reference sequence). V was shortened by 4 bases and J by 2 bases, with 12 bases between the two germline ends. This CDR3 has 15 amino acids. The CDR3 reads CASSNPWGGNQPQHF. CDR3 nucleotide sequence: TGTGCCAGTAGTAACCCGTGGGGGGGCAATCAGCCCCAGCATTTT.

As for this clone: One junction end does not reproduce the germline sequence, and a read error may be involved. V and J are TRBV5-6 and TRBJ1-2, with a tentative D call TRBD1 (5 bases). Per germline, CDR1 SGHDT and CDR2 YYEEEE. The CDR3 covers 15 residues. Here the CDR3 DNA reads TGTGCCCGCAGCTCGGGCGGGGGGGAATGGTATGGCTACACCTTC. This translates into CARSSGGGEWYGYTF.

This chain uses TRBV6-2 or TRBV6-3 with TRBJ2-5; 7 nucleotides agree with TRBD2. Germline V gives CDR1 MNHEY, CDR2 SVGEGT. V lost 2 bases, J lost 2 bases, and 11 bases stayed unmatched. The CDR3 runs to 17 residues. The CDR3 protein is CASSYQKYGTIQETQYF. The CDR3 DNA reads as TGTGCCAGCAGTTACCAAAAATACGGGACTATACAAGAGACCCAGTACTTC.

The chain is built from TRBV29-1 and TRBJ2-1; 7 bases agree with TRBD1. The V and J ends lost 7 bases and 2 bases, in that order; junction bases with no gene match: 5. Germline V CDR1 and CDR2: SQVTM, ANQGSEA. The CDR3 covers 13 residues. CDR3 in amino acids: CSGQGFAYNEQFF. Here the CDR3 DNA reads TGCAGCGGACAGGGATTCGCCTACAATGAGCAGTTCTTC.

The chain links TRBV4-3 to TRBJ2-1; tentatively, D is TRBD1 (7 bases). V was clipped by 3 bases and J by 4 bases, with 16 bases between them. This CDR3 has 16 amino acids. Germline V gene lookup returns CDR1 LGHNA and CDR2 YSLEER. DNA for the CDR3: TGCGCCAGCAGCCAGGGGGGACAGTCCATTTACAATGAGCAGTTCTTC. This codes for CASSQGGQSIYNEQFF.

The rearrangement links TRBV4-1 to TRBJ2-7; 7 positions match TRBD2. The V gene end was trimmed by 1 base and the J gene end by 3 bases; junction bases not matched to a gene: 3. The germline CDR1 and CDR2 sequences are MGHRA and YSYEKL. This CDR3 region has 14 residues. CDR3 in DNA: TGCGCCAGCAGCCAAGCCAGCGGGATCTACGAGCAGTACTTC. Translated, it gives CASSQASGIYEQYF.

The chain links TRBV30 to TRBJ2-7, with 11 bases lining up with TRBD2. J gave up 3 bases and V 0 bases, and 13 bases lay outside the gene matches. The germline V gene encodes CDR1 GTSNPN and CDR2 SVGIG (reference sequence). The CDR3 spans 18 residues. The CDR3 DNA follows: TGTGCCTGGAGTGTACGGGGGATGACTAGCGGGGACGTCTACGAGCAGTACTTC. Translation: CAWSVRGMTSGDVYEQYF.

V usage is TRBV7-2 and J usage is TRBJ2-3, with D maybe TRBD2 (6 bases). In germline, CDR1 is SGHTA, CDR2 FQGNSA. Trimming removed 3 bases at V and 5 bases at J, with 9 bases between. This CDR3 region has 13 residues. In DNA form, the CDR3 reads TGTGCCAGCAGCTTCGGAGGGTTAGATACGCAGTATTTT. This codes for CASSFGGLDTQYF.

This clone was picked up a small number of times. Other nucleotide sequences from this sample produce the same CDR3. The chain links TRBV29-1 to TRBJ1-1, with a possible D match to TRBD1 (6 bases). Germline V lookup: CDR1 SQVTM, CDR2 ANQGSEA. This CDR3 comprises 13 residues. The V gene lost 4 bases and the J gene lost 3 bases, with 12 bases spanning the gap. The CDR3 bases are TGCAGCGTTGGGTTGGGGGCCTACACTGAAGCTTTCTTT. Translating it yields CSVGLGAYTEAFF.

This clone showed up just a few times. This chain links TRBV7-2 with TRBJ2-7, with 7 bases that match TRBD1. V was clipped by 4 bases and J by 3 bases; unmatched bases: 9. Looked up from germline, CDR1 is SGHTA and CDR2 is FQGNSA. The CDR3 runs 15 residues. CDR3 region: CASSSSVGQNYEQYF. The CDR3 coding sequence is TGTGCCAGCAGCTCCAGCGTGGGACAGAACTACGAGCAGTACTTC.